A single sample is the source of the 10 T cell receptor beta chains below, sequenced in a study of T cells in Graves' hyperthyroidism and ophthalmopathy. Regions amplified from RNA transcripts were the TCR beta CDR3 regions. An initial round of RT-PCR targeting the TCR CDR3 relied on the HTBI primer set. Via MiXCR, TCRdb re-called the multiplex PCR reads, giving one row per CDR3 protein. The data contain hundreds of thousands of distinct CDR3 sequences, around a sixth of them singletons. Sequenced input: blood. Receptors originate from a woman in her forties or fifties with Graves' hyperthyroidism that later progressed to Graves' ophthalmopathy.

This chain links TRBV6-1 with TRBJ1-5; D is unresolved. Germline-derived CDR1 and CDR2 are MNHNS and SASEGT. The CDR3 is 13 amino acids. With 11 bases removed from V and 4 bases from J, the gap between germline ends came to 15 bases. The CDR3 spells CACWNGENQPQHF. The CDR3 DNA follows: TGTGCCTGCTGGAACGGAGAAAATCAGCCCCAGCATTTT.

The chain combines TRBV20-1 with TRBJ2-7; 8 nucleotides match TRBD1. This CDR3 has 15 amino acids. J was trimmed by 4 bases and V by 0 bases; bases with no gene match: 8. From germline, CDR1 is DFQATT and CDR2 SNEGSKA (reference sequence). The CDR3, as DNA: TGCAGTGCTAGAGACCACGGGACAGGCCCTTACGAGCAGTACTTC. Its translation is CSARDHGTGPYEQYF.

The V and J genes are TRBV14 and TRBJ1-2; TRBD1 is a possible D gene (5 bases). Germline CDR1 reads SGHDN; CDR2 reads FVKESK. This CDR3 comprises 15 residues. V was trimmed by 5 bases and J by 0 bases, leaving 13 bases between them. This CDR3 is CASSGDRRANYGYTF. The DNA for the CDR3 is TGTGCCAGCAGCGGGGACCGCCGAGCTAACTATGGCTACACCTTC.

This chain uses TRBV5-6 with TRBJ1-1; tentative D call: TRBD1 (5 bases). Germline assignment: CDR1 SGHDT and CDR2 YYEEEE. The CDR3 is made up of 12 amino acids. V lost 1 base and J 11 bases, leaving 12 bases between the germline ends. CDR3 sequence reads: CASSLYGALAFF. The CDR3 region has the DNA TGTGCCAGCAGCTTGTACGGGGCACTGGCTTTCTTT.

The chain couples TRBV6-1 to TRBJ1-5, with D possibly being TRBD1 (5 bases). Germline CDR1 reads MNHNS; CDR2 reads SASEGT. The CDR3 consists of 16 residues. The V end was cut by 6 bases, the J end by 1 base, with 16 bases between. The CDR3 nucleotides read TGTGCCAGCAGGGGACGGGGTGGGGCGAGCAATCAGCCCCAGCATTTT. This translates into CASRGRGGASNQPQHF.

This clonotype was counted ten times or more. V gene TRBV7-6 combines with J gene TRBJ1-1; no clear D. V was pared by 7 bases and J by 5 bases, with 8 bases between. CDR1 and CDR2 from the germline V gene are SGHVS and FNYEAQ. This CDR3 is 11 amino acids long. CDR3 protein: CASTSGTEAFF. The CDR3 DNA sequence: TGTGCCAGCACCAGCGGTACTGAAGCTTTCTTT. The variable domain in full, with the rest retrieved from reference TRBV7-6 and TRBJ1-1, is GAGVSQSPRYKVTKRGQDVALRCDPISGHVSLYWYRQALGQGPEFLTYFNYEAQQDKSGLPNDRFSAERPEGSISTLTIQRTEQRDSAMYRCASTSGTEAFFGQGTRLTVV.

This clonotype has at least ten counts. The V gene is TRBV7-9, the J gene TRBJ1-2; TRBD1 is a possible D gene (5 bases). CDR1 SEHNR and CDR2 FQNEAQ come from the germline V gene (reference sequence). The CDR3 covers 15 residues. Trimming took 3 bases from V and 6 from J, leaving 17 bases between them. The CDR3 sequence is CASSLVAGLSDGYTF. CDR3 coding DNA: TGTGCCAGCAGCTTGGTGGCAGGGTTATCCGATGGCTACACCTTC.

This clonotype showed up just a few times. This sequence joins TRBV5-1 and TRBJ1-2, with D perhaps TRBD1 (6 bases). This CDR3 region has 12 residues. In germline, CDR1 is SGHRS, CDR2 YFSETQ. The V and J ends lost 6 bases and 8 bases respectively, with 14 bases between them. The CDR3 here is CASTARGQGYTF. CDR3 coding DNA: TGCGCCAGCACCGCCCGGGGGCAAGGCTACACCTTC.

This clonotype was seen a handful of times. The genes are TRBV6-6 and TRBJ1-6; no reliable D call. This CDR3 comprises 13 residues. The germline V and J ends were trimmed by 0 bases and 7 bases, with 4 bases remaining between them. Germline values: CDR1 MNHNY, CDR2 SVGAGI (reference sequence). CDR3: CASSYSPNSPLHF. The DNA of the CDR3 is TGTGCCAGCAGTTACTCGCCCAATTCACCCCTCCACTTT.

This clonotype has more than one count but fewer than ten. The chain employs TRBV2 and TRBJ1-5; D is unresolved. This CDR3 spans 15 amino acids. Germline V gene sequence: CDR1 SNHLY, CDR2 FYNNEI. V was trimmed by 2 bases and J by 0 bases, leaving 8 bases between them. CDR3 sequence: CASSEIGSSNQPQHF. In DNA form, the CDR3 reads TGTGCCAGCAGTGAAATAGGGTCTAGCAATCAGCCCCAGCATTTT.